This TCR beta chain stems from a study of cytomegalovirus exposure and HLA in healthy donors. Study summary: An earlier analysis identified 120 million or so unique TCR beta sequences in 150 million to 200 million T cells.

The PCR made use of 60 Vbeta and 13 Jbeta primers. TCRdb keeps only in-frame clones here, not all; method: immunoSEQ multiplex PCR. Of some 100,000 clones listed, about 80% are singletons. Germline V CDR1 and CDR2: SGHTA, FQGNSA. The CDR3 covers 13 residues. V was cut by 1 base and J by 7 bases, with 10 bases left in between. The genes are TRBV7-2 and TRBJ1-1; D might be TRBD1 (5 bases). The receptor was derived from a man aged 40-55 years in good health and CMV-seronegative. The specimen was PBMCs. This CDR3 is CASSLGPGIEAFF. The CDR3 coding sequence is TGTGCCAGCAGCTTAGGCCCAGGGATTGAAGCTTTCTTT.